The sequence of this T cell receptor beta chain was determined in a study of breast tumors, draining lymph nodes, adjacent tissues. Study-wide points: Tumor T cell lymph node origin was a supported hypothesis, not proven. Luminal-like breast cancer showed significantly greater tumor-nontumor repertoire similarity than basal-like breast cancer did.

Samples came from axillary lymph nodes draining the breast cancer. The junction had 2 bases not matched to a gene; V was cut back by 3 bases and J by 0 bases. This CDR3 contains 17 residues. In germline, CDR1 is SGDLS, CDR2 YYNGEE. This clonotype was seen once. Its antigen is currently unknown. From the multiplex PCR reads, TCRdb called clonotypes with MiXCR, one entry per CDR3 protein. The sample includes about 200,000 distinct CDR3 sequences, 34% of them seen just once. Input material: axillary lymph node tissue. This chain links TRBV9 with TRBJ2-6; TRBD1 agrees at 11 bases. The receptor comes from a female donor with breast cancer. Some clones in this sample may be carry-over from other donors' samples. CDR3 nucleotide sequence: TGTGCCAGCAGCGCCGGACAGGGGGCCTCTGGGGCCAACGTCCTGACTTTC. This sequence encodes CASSAGQGASGANVLTF.